The next 29 T cell receptor beta chains were all read from a single sample in a study of CD8 T cells in ankylosing spondylitis. TCRdb processed the 5' RACE reads anew with MiXCR; each CDR3 protein has one entry. The data contain under 300,000 distinct CDR3 sequences, 10% to 13% of them singletons. The sequencing sample was made of blood, either unsorted or a sorted T cell fraction (not recorded which). The receptors here all came from a male donor with ankylosing spondylitis or in good health (not recorded which).

V usage is TRBV7-9 and J usage is TRBJ2-2; the match to TRBD2 covers 8 bases. The CDR3 is made up of 15 amino acids. V was pared by 6 bases and J by 3 bases, with 6 bases of the junction left unmatched. CDR1 SEHNR and CDR2 FQNEAQ come from the germline V gene (reference sequence). CDR3 bases: TGTGCCAGCAGAAGGGGACTAGTAGACACCGGGGAGCTGTTTTTT. Translated, it gives CASRRGLVDTGELFF.

This clonotype was detected many times. The chain carries TRBV7-8 and TRBJ2-7; 7 bases match TRBD1. V lost 7 bases and J lost 2; bases outside the gene matches: 14. The CDR3 is made up of 16 amino acids. The V gene's germline CDR1 is SGHVS and CDR2 FQNEAQ. CDR3 amino acids: CASTQTGAAGPYEQYF. CDR3 in DNA: TGTGCCAGCACCCAAACAGGGGCCGCCGGACCCTACGAGCAGTACTTC.

This clonotype was observed at least ten times. This sequence joins TRBV12-3 or TRBV12-4 and TRBJ2-3; D is uncertain. CDR3 length equals 13 residues. The ends were cut back, 5 bases at V and 2 bases at J, with 8 bases in the middle. In nucleotides, the CDR3 is TGTGCCAGCAGTATTGGGGACACAGATACGCAGTATTTT. Amino acids: CASSIGDTDTQYF.

V and J are TRBV12-3 or TRBV12-4 and TRBJ1-5; D is undetermined. This CDR3 has 14 residues. V was clipped by 1 base and J by 5 bases, with 9 bases between them. DNA for the CDR3: TGTGCCAGCAGTTTAGGGTTCAGCCATCAGCCCCAGCATTTT. Residues: CASSLGFSHQPQHF.

V and J are TRBV12-3 or TRBV12-4 and TRBJ2-7; 9 bases map to TRBD1. Trimming removed 1 base from V and 4 bases from J; junction bases left unmatched: 5. This CDR3 is 15 amino acids long. The CDR3 DNA is TGTGCCAGCAGTTTAGTTACAGGGGGCAAGTACGAGCAGTACTTC. Its protein product is CASSLVTGGKYEQYF.

The chain employs TRBV18 and TRBJ2-1; D could derive from TRBD1 or TRBD2 (5 bases each). Germline assignment: CDR1 KGHSH and CDR2 LQKENI. The CDR3 consists of 11 residues. V lost 4 bases and J 10 bases, leaving 8 bases between the germline ends. CDR3 DNA: TGTGCCAGCTCACTGGGACGGGAGCAGTTCTTC. It codes for CASSLGREQFF.

There are many counts of this clonotype. V is TRBV6-1 and J is TRBJ1-1; D ambiguous. V lost 6 bases and J lost 0, with 8 bases in between. CDR3 size: 13 residues. Germline V lookup: CDR1 MNHNS, CDR2 SASEGT. In DNA form, the CDR3 reads TGTGCCAGCAGCCCCCGTATGAACACTGAAGCTTTCTTT. It yields the protein CASSPRMNTEAFF.

This clonotype was found many times. The V call is TRBV7-2, the J call TRBJ1-2; the D is unclear. CDR3 length: 13 residues. Germline lookup yields CDR1 SGHTA and CDR2 FQGNSA. V lost 5 bases and J lost 5, with 12 bases in between. The CDR3 here is CASSLGPTYGYTF. The CDR3 nucleotides are TGTGCCAGCAGCCTAGGCCCTACTTATGGCTACACCTTC.

The chain combines TRBV5-1 with TRBJ2-5; no reliable D call. Trimming cost V 1 base and J 1 base, with 8 bases left between them. The CDR3 is 14 residues long. CDR1 is SGHRS, CDR2 YFSETQ, per germline. CDR3 sequence (DNA): TGCGCCAGCAGCTTGACCGGTTTCCAAGAGACCCAGTACTTC. Protein: CASSLTGFQETQYF.

The chain is built from TRBV7-9 and TRBJ1-6; tentatively, D is TRBD1 (5 bases). This CDR3 is built from 15 residues. Germline CDR1 SEHNR, CDR2 FQNEAQ (reference sequence). Trimming cost V 5 bases and J 9 bases, with 17 bases left between them. The CDR3 coding sequence is TGTGCCAGCAGCCCAGGACGGGGGGTCCGTTCACCCCTCCACTTT. This encodes CASSPGRGVRSPLHF.

This clonotype was recorded many times. The chain uses TRBV13 and TRBJ2-7; D is possibly TRBD2 (5 bases). V lost 6 bases, J lost 6 bases, and 18 bases lay in between. The germline V gene has CDR1 PRHDT and CDR2 FYEKMQ (reference sequence). The CDR3 covers 14 residues. The CDR3 DNA reads TGTGCCAGCAGTTCACATACTAGGTTTAGCGAGCAGTACTTC. This gives the protein CASSSHTRFSEQYF.

This clonotype was detected only a few times. This chain uses TRBV15 with TRBJ1-2, with D possibly TRBD1 on 6 matching bases. Looked up from germline, CDR1 is LNHNV and CDR2 is YYDKDF (reference sequence). Trimming stripped 0 bases from V and 4 bases from J, with 9 bases between. The CDR3 spans 14 residues. Here the CDR3 DNA reads TGTGCCACCAGCAGAGAAGGACAGTCCTATGGCTACACCTTC. Translating it yields CATSREGQSYGYTF.

This chain links TRBV20-1 with TRBJ2-4, with 12 bases aligning to TRBD2. This CDR3 region has 20 residues. After removal of 5 bases from V and 0 bases from J, the junction contained 17 bases not matched to a gene. Germline CDR1 DFQATT, CDR2 SNEGSKA (reference sequence). This CDR3 is CSAELLASSGREEAKNIQYF. The CDR3 coding sequence is TGCAGTGCTGAACTCCTCGCTTCTAGCGGGAGGGAGGAAGCCAAAAACATTCAGTACTTC.

The sample holds a few counts of this clonotype. V and J are TRBV7-2 and TRBJ2-5, with TRBD2 as a possible D gene (5 bases). Germline CDR1 reads SGHTA; CDR2 reads FQGNSA. Deletions cut 4 bases from V and 1 base from J, with 10 bases between. CDR3 length: 14 amino acids. CDR3 sequence: CASSWNRGQETQYF. CDR3 in DNA: TGTGCCAGCAGCTGGAACCGGGGCCAAGAGACCCAGTACTTC.

This clonotype appeared a few times. The genes are TRBV12-3 or TRBV12-4 and TRBJ2-7; 9 bases fit TRBD2. V lost 1 base to trimming and J lost 7 bases; unmatched junction nucleotides: 2. The CDR3 runs 13 residues. CDR3 in DNA: TGTGCCAGCAGTTTAGGACTAGCGGTTGAGCAGTACTTC. This sequence encodes CASSLGLAVEQYF.

This clonotype was detected many times. The chain uses TRBV20-1 and TRBJ1-1; D is undetermined. The germline V gene has CDR1 DFQATT and CDR2 SNEGSKA (reference sequence). The CDR3 length is 12 residues. Between the trimmed V and J ends, which lost 0 bases and 0 bases, there was a span of 2 bases. The CDR3 bases are TGCAGTGCTAGAGAGGTGAACACTGAAGCTTTCTTT. Amino acids: CSAREVNTEAFF.

This clonotype occurred many times. The chain recombines TRBV20-1 with TRBJ1-2, with 7 positions matching TRBD1. The junction had 3 bases not matched to a gene; V was cut back by 6 bases and J by 2 bases. The CDR3 consists of 12 residues. Germline V CDR1 and CDR2: DFQATT, SNEGSKA (reference sequence). The CDR3 sequence is CSARGANYGYTF. Written as DNA, the CDR3 is TGCAGTGCCAGGGGGGCGAACTATGGCTACACCTTC.

In its sample, this clonotype was seen many times. The chain couples TRBV6-1 to TRBJ2-3; the D is unclear. The CDR3 covers 12 residues. CDR1 MNHNS and CDR2 SASEGT come from the germline V gene. V lost 1 base and J lost 10, with 9 bases in between. The CDR3 DNA reads as TGTGCCAGCAGTGAAGGTCCTGTACCGCAGTATTTT. Its translation is CASSEGPVPQYF.

The table lists this clonotype with many counts. The chain joins TRBV29-1 to TRBJ2-7, with D tentatively TRBD1 (6 bases). Germline assignment: CDR1 SQVTM and CDR2 ANQGSEA. V was clipped by 5 bases and J by 6 bases, with 14 bases between them. The CDR3 spans 12 residues. The CDR3 DNA reads TGCAGCGTTCGGTTACTCAGGGGCGAGCAGTACTTC. Translation gives CSVRLLRGEQYF.

The CDR3, as DNA: TGTGCCAGCAGATCCAGCGGGAGACCCGGTGAGCAGTTCTTC. Its protein product is CASRSSGRPGEQFF. The chain recombines TRBV7-9 with TRBJ2-1; 8 bases are shared with TRBD2. V was clipped by 6 bases and J by 9 bases; unmatched bases: 10. The CDR3 loop spans 14 amino acids. The germline CDR1 and CDR2 sequences are SEHNR and FQNEAQ (reference sequence).

Ten or more counts support this clonotype. The CDR3 loop reads CASSPFQRTQYF. DNA of the CDR3: TGTGCCAGCAGTCCTTTCCAGAGGACCCAGTACTTC. The rearrangement uses TRBV12-3 or TRBV12-4 and TRBJ2-5; no firm D call. V was pared by 5 bases and J by 7 bases, with 11 bases between. The CDR3 extends over 12 amino acids.

This clonotype appeared many times. The gene calls are TRBV5-5 and TRBJ2-1; TRBD1 matches at 7 bases. Germline V gene lookup returns CDR1 SGHKS and CDR2 YYEKEE (reference sequence). The CDR3 sequence is 16 residues long. V lost 4 bases to trimming and J lost 2 bases; unmatched junction nucleotides: 9. DNA of the CDR3: TGTGCCAGCAGCCAAGGGACAGCAGGCACCTACAATGAGCAGTTCTTC. Translation: CASSQGTAGTYNEQFF.

This clonotype was recorded many times. The chain's CDR3 is CAWSVRVQETQYF. The CDR3 DNA is TGTGCCTGGAGTGTACGCGTTCAAGAGACCCAGTACTTC. V usage is TRBV30 and J usage is TRBJ2-5; D is uncertain. The CDR3 is 13 amino acids. Deletions cut 0 bases from V and 2 bases from J, with 7 bases between. Germline V CDR1 and CDR2: GTSNPN, SVGIG (reference sequence).

J is TRBJ1-1 and V is TRBV12-3 or TRBV12-4; D call uncertain. V shed 7 bases and J shed 9 bases, with 18 bases lying between them. The CDR3 is made up of 13 amino acids. CDR3 region: CASTNGPPGKAFF. CDR3 DNA: TGTGCCAGCACTAATGGGCCACCGGGGAAAGCTTTCTTT.

This clonotype was seen ten or more times. This chain joins TRBV12-3 or TRBV12-4 and TRBJ1-1; 12 bases are a match to TRBD1. The CDR3 is 16 residues long. The junction had 12 bases not matched to a gene; V was cut back by 6 bases and J by 7 bases. CDR3 DNA sequence: TGTGCCAGCAGACCAACGGGACAGGGGGCAGGAGGTGAAGCTTTCTTT. Its protein product is CASRPTGQGAGGEAFF.

This clonotype came up many times. The V call is TRBV20-1, the J call TRBJ1-2; 8 nucleotides align to TRBD1. The CDR3 loop spans 14 amino acids. The germline V gene has CDR1 DFQATT and CDR2 SNEGSKA (reference sequence). The junction had 7 bases not matched to a gene; V was cut back by 5 bases and J by 2 bases. As DNA, the CDR3 is TGCAGTGCTTTTGACAGGGGATTCAACTATGGCTACACCTTC. Residues: CSAFDRGFNYGYTF.

This clonotype was found many times. The rearrangement uses TRBV6-1 and TRBJ2-1; weak D call: TRBD1 (6 bases). The CDR3 extends over 13 amino acids. From germline, CDR1 is MNHNS and CDR2 SASEGT. V was trimmed by 6 bases and J by 1 base, leaving 7 bases between them. The CDR3 loop reads CASSRGSYNEQFF. The DNA for the CDR3 is TGTGCCAGCAGCAGGGGTTCCTACAATGAGCAGTTCTTC.

This clonotype occurred once. The chain employs TRBV11-1 and TRBJ2-1; 7 bases match TRBD2. This CDR3 is built from 21 residues. Unmatched junction bases numbered 25, after V lost 0 bases and J lost 8 bases. The germline V gene has CDR1 SGHAT and CDR2 FQDESV (reference sequence). The CDR3 spells CASSLAFLGGGSLSKGDEQFF. The CDR3 DNA sequence: TGTGCCAGCAGCTTAGCGTTCCTGGGAGGCGGGAGTTTGTCCAAGGGAGATGAGCAGTTCTTC.

This clonotype has a handful of counts. The rearrangement links TRBV24-1 to TRBJ2-1; weak D call: TRBD2 (5 bases). Germline loops: CDR1 KGHDR, CDR2 SFDVKD. This CDR3 comprises 14 residues. The V and J ends lost 8 bases and 0 bases respectively, with 10 bases between them. The CDR3 sequence is CATNYGVSYNEQFF. In DNA form, the CDR3 reads TGTGCCACCAACTACGGGGTCTCCTACAATGAGCAGTTCTTC.